This is a list of T cell receptor beta chains from one sample in a study of shared clonotypes between healthy human individuals. TCRdb's table, derived via immunoSEQ multiplex PCR, lists solely in-frame clones and lacks some. The table includes roughly 2.2 million clones, around 90% detected once. Sequencing used naive CD4+ T cells from PBMCs. These TCRs come from a man aged 18 to 30 in good health. Some clones in this sample may be carry-over from other donors' samples. Both conserved end residues are part of each CDR3. The D gene is left open where the match is weak. A clone size is listed for some rows: how often the clone was seen (once, few, many), or a class if it is expanded.

j_gene: TRBJ2-1; abundance: .; v_gene: TRBV7-9; d_gene: TRBD2; CDR3nt: TGTGCCAGCAGCCCAAGGTGGGGTACTAGCGGGAAGACGAATGAGCAGTTCTTC; CDR3aa: CASSPRWGTSGKTNEQFF
j_gene: TRBJ1-6; abundance: .; v_gene: TRBV6-6; d_gene: .; CDR3nt: TGTGCCAGCAGTTACTCCACACAGGGAATTGGTTCACCCCTCCACTTT; CDR3aa: CASSYSTQGIGSPLHF
j_gene: TRBJ1-2; abundance: .; v_gene: TRBV5-1; d_gene: .; CDR3nt: TGCGCCAGCAGCTTGAGGCTGAGGGGGGCAGGGCCCATCTATGGCTACACCTTC; CDR3aa: CASSLRLRGAGPIYGYTF
j_gene: TRBJ1-5; abundance: .; v_gene: TRBV11-2; d_gene: .; CDR3nt: TGTGCCAGCAGATCAGGGTCGGGCAATCAGCCCCAGCATTTT; CDR3aa: CASRSGSGNQPQHF
j_gene: TRBJ1-2; abundance: .; v_gene: TRBV5-6; d_gene: .; CDR3nt: TGTGCCAGCAGCATGGAGGACATCTATGGCTACACCTTC; CDR3aa: CASSMEDIYGYTF
j_gene: TRBJ2-7; abundance: .; v_gene: TRBV10-3; d_gene: TRBD2; CDR3nt: TGTGCCATCGGGGCTGGAGGAATTGGTAGCGGGAGCTCCTACGAGCAGTACTTC; CDR3aa: CAIGAGGIGSGSSYEQYF
j_gene: TRBJ1-2; abundance: .; v_gene: TRBV29-1; d_gene: .; CDR3nt: TGCAGCGTTGAAGGGAACCATGGCTACACCTTC; CDR3aa: CSVEGNHGYTF
j_gene: TRBJ2-5; abundance: .; v_gene: TRBV7-2; d_gene: .; CDR3nt: TGTGCCAGCAGCTTAGCGCTTGGAAGCCAAGAGACCCAGTACTTC; CDR3aa: CASSLALGSQETQYF
j_gene: TRBJ1-1; abundance: few; v_gene: TRBV5-1; d_gene: .; CDR3nt: TGCGCCAGCAGCTTGTCGTCGGGTTACACTGAAGCTTTCTTT; CDR3aa: CASSLSSGYTEAFF
j_gene: TRBJ2-1; abundance: .; v_gene: TRBV29-1; d_gene: TRBD2; CDR3nt: TGCAGCGCCGGCGGGAGGGCCGTAAATGAGCAGTTCTTC; CDR3aa: CSAGGRAVNEQFF
j_gene: TRBJ2-7; abundance: .; v_gene: TRBV10-3; d_gene: TRBD2; CDR3nt: TGTGCCATCAGCGGCGGGAGCTCCTACGAGCAGTACTTC; CDR3aa: CAISGGSSYEQYF
j_gene: TRBJ1-1; abundance: few; v_gene: TRBV28; d_gene: TRBD1; CDR3nt: TGTGCCAGCAGTCGGGGACAGCACACTGAAGCTTTCTTT; CDR3aa: CASSRGQHTEAFF
j_gene: TRBJ2-7; abundance: once; v_gene: TRBV5-8; d_gene: .; CDR3nt: TGTGCCAGCAGCTTTGGGGAGGCTGAACAGCAGTACTTC; CDR3aa: CASSFGEAEQQYF